The clone carrying this T cell receptor beta chain has a count of ten or more. The antigen is unknown. The data originate from a study of T cell repertoires in cytomegalovirus infection. At the level of the study: A matching HLA type, together with CMV infection, was signaled by public TCR beta signatures. General study points: What dominated the ex vivo response were HLA-C-restricted CMV-specific TCR beta clonotypes. Cumulative frequency (of public TCR beta family members) identified carriers of CMV plus the relevant HLA.

TCRdb itself ran the reads through MiXCR, one entry per CDR3 protein. The sample records approximately 320,000 distinct CDR3 sequences, more than 8% being singletons. Deletions cut 10 bases from V and 5 bases from J, with 15 bases between. The germline V gene has CDR1 SGHTA and CDR2 FQGNSA. CDR3 length: 13 residues. This clonotype was obtained from a human donor in good health (CMV status not recorded). Some clones in this sample may be carry-over from other donors' samples. Sequenced material: PBMCs. The chain has TRBV7-2 and TRBJ2-1; D may be TRBD1 or TRBD2 (5 bases each). CDR3 in amino acids: CATGRDANNEQFF. The CDR3 bases are TGTGCCACCGGAAGGGACGCCAACAATGAGCAGTTCTTC.